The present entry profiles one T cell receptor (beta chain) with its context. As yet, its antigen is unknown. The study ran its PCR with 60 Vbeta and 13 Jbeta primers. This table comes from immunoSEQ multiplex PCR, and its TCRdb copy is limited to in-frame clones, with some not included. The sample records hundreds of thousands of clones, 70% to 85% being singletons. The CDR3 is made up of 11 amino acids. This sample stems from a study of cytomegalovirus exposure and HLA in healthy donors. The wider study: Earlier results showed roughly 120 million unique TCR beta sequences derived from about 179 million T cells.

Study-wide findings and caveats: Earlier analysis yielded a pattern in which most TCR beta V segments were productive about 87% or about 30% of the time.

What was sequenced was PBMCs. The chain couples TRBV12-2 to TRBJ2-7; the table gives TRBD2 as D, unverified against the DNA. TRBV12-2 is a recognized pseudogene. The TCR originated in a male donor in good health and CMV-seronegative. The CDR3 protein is CASRFHCEQYF. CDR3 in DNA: TGTGCAAGTCGCTTTCACTGTGAGCAGTACTTC.